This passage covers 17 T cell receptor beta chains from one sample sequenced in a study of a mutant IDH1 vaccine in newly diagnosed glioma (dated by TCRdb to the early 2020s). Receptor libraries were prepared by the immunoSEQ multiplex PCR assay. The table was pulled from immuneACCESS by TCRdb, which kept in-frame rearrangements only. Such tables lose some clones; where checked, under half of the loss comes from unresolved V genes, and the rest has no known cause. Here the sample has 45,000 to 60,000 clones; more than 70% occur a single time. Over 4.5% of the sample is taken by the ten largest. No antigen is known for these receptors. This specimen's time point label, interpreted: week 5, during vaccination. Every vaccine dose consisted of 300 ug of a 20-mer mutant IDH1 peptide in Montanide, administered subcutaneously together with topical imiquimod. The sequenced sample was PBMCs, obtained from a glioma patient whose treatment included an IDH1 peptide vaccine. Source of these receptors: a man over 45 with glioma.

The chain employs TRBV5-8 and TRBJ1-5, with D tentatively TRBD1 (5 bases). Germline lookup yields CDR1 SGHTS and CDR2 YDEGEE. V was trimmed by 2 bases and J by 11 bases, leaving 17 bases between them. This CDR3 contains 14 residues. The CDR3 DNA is TGTGCCAGCAGCTTCCCAGGGCCCCAGGGAGCCCAGCATTTT. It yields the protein CASSFPGPQGAQHF.

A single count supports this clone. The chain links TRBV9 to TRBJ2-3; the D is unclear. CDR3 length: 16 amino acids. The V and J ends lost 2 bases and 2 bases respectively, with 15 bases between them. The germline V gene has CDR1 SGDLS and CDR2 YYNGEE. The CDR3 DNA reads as TGTGCCAGCAGCGTGTCGCCCAACCAGCCCACAGATACGCAGTATTTT. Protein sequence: CASSVSPNQPTDTQYF.

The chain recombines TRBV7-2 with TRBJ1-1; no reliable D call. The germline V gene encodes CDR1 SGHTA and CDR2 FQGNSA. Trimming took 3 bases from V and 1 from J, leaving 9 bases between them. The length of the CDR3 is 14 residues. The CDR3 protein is CASSLRLQNTEAFF. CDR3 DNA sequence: TGTGCCAGCAGCTTGAGGCTCCAGAACACTGAAGCTTTCTTT.

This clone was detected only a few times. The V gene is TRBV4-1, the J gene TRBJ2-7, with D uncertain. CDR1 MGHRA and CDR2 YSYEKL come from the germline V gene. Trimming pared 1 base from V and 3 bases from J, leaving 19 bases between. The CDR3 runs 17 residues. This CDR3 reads CASSQGFRVPPLYEQYF. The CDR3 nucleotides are TGCGCCAGCAGCCAAGGATTCCGGGTCCCTCCCCTCTACGAGCAGTACTTC.

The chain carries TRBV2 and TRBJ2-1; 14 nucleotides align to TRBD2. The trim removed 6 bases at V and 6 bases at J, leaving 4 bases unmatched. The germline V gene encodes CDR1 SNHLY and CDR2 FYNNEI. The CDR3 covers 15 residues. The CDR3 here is CASRYGTSGGNEQFF. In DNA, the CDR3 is TGTGCCAGCAGGTACGGGACTAGCGGGGGCAATGAGCAGTTCTTC.

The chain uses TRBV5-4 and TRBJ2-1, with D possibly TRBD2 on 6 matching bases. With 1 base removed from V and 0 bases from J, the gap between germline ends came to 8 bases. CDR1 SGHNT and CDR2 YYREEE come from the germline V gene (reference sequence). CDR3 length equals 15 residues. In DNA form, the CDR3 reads TGTGCCAGCAGCTTGAACGGGGGCTCCTACAATGAGCAGTTCTTC. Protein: CASSLNGGSYNEQFF.

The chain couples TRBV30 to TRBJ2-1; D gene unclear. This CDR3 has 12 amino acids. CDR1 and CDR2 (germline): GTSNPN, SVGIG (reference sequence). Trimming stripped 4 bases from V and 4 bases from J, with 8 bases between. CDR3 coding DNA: TGTGCCTGGACCCCTCGGTACAATGAGCAGTTCTTC. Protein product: CAWTPRYNEQFF.

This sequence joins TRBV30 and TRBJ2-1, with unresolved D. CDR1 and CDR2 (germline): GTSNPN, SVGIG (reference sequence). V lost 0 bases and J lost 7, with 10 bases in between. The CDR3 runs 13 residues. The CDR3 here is CAWSVHGGNEQFF. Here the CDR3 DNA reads TGTGCCTGGAGTGTACACGGTGGGAATGAGCAGTTCTTC.

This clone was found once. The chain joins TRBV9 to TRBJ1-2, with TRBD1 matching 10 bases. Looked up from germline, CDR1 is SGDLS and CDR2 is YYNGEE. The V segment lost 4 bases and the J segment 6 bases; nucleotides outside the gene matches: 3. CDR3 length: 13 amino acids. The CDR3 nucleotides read TGTGCCAGCAGCATGGGGACAGGGGATGGCTACACCTTC. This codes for CASSMGTGDGYTF. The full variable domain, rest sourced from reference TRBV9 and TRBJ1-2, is DSGVTQTPKHLITATGQRVTLRCSPRSGDLSVYWYQQSLDQGLQFLIQYYNGEERAKGNILERFSAQQFPDLHSELNLSSLELGDSALYFCASSMGTGDGYTFGSGTRLTVV.

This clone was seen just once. CDR3 nucleotide sequence: TGTGCCAGCAGCCACATCTCCTATAATTCACCCCTCCACTTT. As protein: CASSHISYNSPLHF. The V and J genes are TRBV4-2 and TRBJ1-6, with D unclear. The CDR3 totals 14 residues. V shed 3 bases and J shed 0 bases, with 3 bases lying between them. Germline CDR1 LGHNA, CDR2 YNFKEQ.

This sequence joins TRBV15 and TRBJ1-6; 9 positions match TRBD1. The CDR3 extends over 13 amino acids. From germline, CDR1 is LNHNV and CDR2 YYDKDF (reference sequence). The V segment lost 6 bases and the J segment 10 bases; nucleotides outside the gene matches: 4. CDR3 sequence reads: CATRRTGESPLHF. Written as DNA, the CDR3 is TGTGCCACCAGACGGACAGGGGAATCACCCCTCCACTTT. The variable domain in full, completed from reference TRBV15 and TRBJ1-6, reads DAMVIQNPRYQVTQFGKPVTLSCSQTLNHNVMYWYQQKSSQAPKLLFHYYDKDFNNEADTPDNFQSRRPNTSFCFLDIRSPGLGDTAMYLCATRRTGESPLHFGNGTRLTVT.

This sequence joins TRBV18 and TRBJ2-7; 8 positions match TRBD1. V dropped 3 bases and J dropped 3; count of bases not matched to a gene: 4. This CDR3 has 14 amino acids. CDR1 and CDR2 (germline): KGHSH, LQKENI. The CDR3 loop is CASSPDREGYEQYF. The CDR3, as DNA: TGTGCCAGCTCACCGGACAGGGAAGGCTACGAGCAGTACTTC. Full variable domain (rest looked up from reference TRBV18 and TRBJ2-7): NAGVMQNPRHLVRRRGQEARLRCSPMKGHSHVYWYRQLPEEGLKFMVYLQKENIIDESGMPKERFSAEFPKEGPSILRIQQVVRGDSAAYFCASSPDREGYEQYFGPGTRLTVT.

The CDR3, as DNA: TGCGCCAGCAGCTCTGACAGGGGAATTGGTGGCTACACCTTC. Translation gives CASSSDRGIGGYTF. V and J are TRBV5-1 and TRBJ1-2; 8 bases are a match to TRBD1. Trimming cost V 3 bases and J 7 bases; bases outside gene matches: 8. The CDR3 covers 14 residues. Germline lookup yields CDR1 SGHRS and CDR2 YFSETQ.

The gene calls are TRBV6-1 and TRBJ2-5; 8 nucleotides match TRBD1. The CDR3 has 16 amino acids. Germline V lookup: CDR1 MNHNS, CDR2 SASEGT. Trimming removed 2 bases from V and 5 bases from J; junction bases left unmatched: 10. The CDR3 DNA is TGTGCCAGCAGTGAACGGGCAGGGGGCTATGCGGAGACCCAGTACTTC. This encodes CASSERAGGYAETQYF.

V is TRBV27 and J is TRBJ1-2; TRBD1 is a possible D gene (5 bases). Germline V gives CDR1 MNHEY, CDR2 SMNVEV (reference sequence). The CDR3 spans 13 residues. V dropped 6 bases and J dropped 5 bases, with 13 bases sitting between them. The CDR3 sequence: CASRIAQGYGYTF. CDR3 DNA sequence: TGTGCCAGCAGGATCGCTCAGGGTTATGGCTACACCTTC.

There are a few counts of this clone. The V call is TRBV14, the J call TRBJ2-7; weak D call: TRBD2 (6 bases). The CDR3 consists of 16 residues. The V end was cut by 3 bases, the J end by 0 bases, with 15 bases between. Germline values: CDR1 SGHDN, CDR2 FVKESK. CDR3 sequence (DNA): TGTGCCAGCAGCCACGATCGGGTAGCGGCCTCCTACGAGCAGTACTTC. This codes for CASSHDRVAASYEQYF.

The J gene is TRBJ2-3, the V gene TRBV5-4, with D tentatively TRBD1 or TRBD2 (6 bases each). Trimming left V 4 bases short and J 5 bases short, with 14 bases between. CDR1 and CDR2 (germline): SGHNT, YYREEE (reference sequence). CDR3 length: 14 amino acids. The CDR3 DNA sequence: TGTGCCAGCAGCCCAGTGGGGGGCCAAGATACGCAGTATTTT. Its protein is CASSPVGGQDTQYF.